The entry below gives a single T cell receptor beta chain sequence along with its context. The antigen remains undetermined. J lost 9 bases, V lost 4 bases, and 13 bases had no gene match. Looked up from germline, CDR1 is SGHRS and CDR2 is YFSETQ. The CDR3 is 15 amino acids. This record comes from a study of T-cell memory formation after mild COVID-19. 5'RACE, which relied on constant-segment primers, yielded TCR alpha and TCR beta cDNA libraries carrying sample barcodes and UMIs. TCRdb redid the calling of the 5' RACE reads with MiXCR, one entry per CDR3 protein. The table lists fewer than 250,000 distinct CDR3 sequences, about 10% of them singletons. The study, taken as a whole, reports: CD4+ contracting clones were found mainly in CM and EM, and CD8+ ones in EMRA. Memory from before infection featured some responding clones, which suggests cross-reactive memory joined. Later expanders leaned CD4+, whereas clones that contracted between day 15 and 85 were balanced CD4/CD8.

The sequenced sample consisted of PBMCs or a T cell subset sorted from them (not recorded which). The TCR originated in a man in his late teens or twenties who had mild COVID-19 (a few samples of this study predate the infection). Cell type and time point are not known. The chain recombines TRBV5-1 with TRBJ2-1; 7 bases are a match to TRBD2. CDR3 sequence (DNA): TGCGCCAGCAGCCCGAGGATATGGGGGGGAAGTGAGCAGTTCTTC. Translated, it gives CASSPRIWGGSEQFF.